The source of this T cell receptor (beta chain) is a study of graft-versus-host responses after intestinal transplantation. Overall study context: Each recipient received anti-thymocyte globulin induction, then tacrolimus and steroids for three to four years.

Assay used: immunoSEQ multiplex PCR; TCRdb lists only in-frame clones, some missing. The sample consists of 25,000 to 30,000 clones, about 81% of them appearing once. General observations from the study: Circulating GvH clones peaking coincided with falling HvG clones soon after transplant.

The CDR3 loop spans 16 amino acids. Germline V lookup: CDR1 SGDLS, CDR2 YYNGEE. Trimming cost V 4 bases and J 3 bases, with 20 bases left between them. Comments on this clone: Its antigen is unidentified.

The clonotype comes from a human donor who received an intestinal transplant. This rearrangement joins TRBV9 to TRBJ2-7, with TRBD2 as a possible D gene (6 bases). Material: unstimulated CD4+ T cells sorted from spleen or lymph node cells, obtained before intestinal transplant. In DNA, the CDR3 is TGTGCCAGCAGCCCTTCCCCGGGACTCGAAATCTACGAGCAGTACTTC. It specifies CASSPSPGLEIYEQYF.